The 10 T cell receptor beta chains reported below all come from one sample, sequenced in a study of metastatic and nonmetastatic thyroid tumors. Patients had received no treatment of any kind before thyroid surgery. With MiXCR, TCRdb called clones anew from the PCR reads. This repertoire shows approximately 90,000 clones, 8.6% found once; its top ten account for 8.8%. Sequenced sample: blood. The receptors shown here come from a female donor with papillary thyroid cancer or a benign thyroid nodule (not recorded which). Some clones in this sample may be carry-over from other donors' samples.

Notes on this clone: This may arise from a read error, as a much more abundant clone is one base away. V and J are TRBV5-6 and TRBJ2-5; a weak D match, TRBD1 (7 bases). Between the trimmed V and J ends, which lost 7 bases and 11 bases, there was a span of 24 bases. Looked up from germline, CDR1 is SGHDT and CDR2 is YYEEEE. This CDR3 is 14 amino acids long. This chain's CDR3 is CASERGTVYNEQYF. The CDR3 coding sequence is TGTGCCAGCGAACGGGGGACAGTCTACAATGAGCAGTACTTC.

The chain combines TRBV3-1 with TRBJ1-6; 7 bases are shared with TRBD1. V gave up 6 bases and J gave up 6 bases; unmatched junction bases: 8. The CDR3 extends over 15 amino acids. Germline V gene sequence: CDR1 LGHDT, CDR2 YNNKEL (reference sequence). The CDR3 is CASRRGGGVNSPLHF. CDR3 sequence (DNA): TGTGCCAGCAGGCGAGGAGGGGGCGTTAATTCACCCCTCCACTTT.

This clone was detected many times. The chain carries TRBV7-9 and TRBJ2-3; possibly TRBD1 for D (5 bases). The CDR3 has 14 residues. Trimming took off 6 bases at V and 0 bases at J, with 10 bases between the two ends. Per germline, CDR1 SEHNR and CDR2 FQNEAQ (reference sequence). CDR3 nucleotides: TGTGCCAGCAGGCTCGACAGAAGCACAGATACGCAGTATTTT. Translating it yields CASRLDRSTDTQYF. The whole variable domain, filled in from reference TRBV7-9 and TRBJ2-3, reads DTGVSQNPRHKITKRGQNVTFRCDPISEHNRLYWYRQTLGQGPEFLTYFQNEAQLEKSRLLSDRFSAERPKGSFSTLEIQRTEQGDSAMYLCASRLDRSTDTQYFGPGTRLTVL.

The rearrangement links TRBV13 to TRBJ2-3, with D unclear. The CDR3 loop spans 12 amino acids. Germline lookup yields CDR1 PRHDT and CDR2 FYEKMQ (reference sequence). V dropped 7 bases and J dropped 9 bases, with 14 bases sitting between them. The CDR3 region is CASNLRQSTQYF. The CDR3 DNA reads TGTGCCAGCAACCTTAGACAAAGCACGCAGTATTTT.

This clone was recorded many times. The rearrangement joins TRBV18 to TRBJ1-1; D remains ambiguous. Deletions cut 2 bases from V and 14 bases from J, with 18 bases between. The CDR3 has 13 amino acids. The V gene's germline CDR1 is KGHSH and CDR2 LQKENI. CDR3 nucleotides: TGTGCCAGCTCACCAGGGGTACGAGACACAGTCTTCTTT. Protein sequence: CASSPGVRDTVFF.

This clone was picked up many times. The V and J genes are TRBV19 and TRBJ1-2; D remains ambiguous. The CDR3 is made up of 15 amino acids. Per the germline V gene, CDR1 is LNHDA and CDR2 is SQIVND (reference sequence). Trimming stripped 10 bases from V and 2 bases from J, with 20 bases between. The CDR3 DNA sequence: TGTGCCACCCGCCCGGGGAGGAGAAGGAACTATGGCTACACCTTC. As protein: CATRPGRRRNYGYTF.

This clone was seen repeatedly, ten times or more. In nucleotides, the CDR3 is TGTGCCAGCAGCTTAGGTATCGGGGGGCACGAGCAGTACTTC. Amino acid sequence: CASSLGIGGHEQYF. The V and J genes are TRBV7-8 and TRBJ2-7, with D maybe TRBD2 (7 bases). Trimming took 1 base from V and 5 from J, leaving 12 bases between them. The CDR3 consists of 14 residues. CDR1 is SGHVS and CDR2 is FQNEAQ in the germline V gene.

This clone has just one count. The junction departs from the called germline gene at one end, perhaps through a read error. CDR3 loop: CASTPQGTGSEKLFF. CDR3 in DNA: TGTGCCAGCACCCCGCAGGGGACGGGGAGCGAAAAACTGTTTTTC. The chain recombines TRBV6-1 with TRBJ1-4; maybe TRBD1 (6 bases). The CDR3 length is 15 residues. Per the germline V gene, CDR1 is MNHNS and CDR2 is SASEGT.

This clone appeared many times. The V and J genes are TRBV4-2 and TRBJ1-2; 9 bases are shared with TRBD1. Trimming took 2 bases from V and 3 from J; bases not matched to a gene: 4. The V gene's germline CDR1 is LGHNA and CDR2 YNFKEQ. There are 15 residues in the CDR3. CDR3 region: CASSQSTGGDYGYTF. In nucleotides, the CDR3 is TGTGCCAGCAGCCAATCCACAGGGGGCGACTATGGCTACACCTTC.

This clone was counted at least ten times. One base away lies a much larger clone, so this may be a sequencing read error. The chain is built from TRBV20-1 and TRBJ1-2, with D tentatively TRBD1 (5 bases). The CDR3 sequence is 11 residues long. Germline V gene lookup returns CDR1 DFQATT and CDR2 SNEGSKA (reference sequence). The CDR3 here is CSARGDYGHTF. In DNA, the CDR3 is TGCAGTGCTAGGGGGGACTATGGCCACACCTTC.